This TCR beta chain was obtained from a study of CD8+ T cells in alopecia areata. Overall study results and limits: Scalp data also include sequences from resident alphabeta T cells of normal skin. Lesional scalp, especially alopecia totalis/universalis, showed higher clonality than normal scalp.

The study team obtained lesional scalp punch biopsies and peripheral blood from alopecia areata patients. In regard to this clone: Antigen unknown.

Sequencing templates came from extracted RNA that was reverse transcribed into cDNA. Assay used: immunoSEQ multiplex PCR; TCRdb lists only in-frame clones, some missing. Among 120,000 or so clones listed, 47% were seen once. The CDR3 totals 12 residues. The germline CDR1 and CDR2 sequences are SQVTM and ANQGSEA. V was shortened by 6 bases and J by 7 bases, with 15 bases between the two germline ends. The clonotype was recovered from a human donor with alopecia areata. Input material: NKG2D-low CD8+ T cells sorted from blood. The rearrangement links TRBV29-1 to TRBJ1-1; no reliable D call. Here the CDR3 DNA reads TGCAGCGTGGCCGATCTGGCCCTTGAAGCTTTCTTT. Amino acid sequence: CSVADLALEAFF.